This T cell receptor beta chain was obtained from a study of neoadjuvant anti-PD-1 for oral cavity cancer. Generated by immunoSEQ multiplex PCR, the TCRdb table keeps only in-frame clones and is missing some. Of 13,000 to 15,000 clones detected, 76% appear once; the ten largest clones hold over 2%. Noted time point: after neoadjuvant nivolumab, at surgical resection. V was clipped by 3 bases and J by 3 bases; unmatched bases: 4. Germline V lookup: CDR1 MGHRA, CDR2 YSYEKL. This CDR3 is built from 16 residues. This chain uses TRBV4-1 with TRBJ2-6, with 8 bases fitting TRBD1. The source is a person aged 35-79 years with oral cavity squamous cell carcinoma. This specimen was PBMCs, taken after nivolumab (anti-PD-1) treatment. The DNA of the CDR3 is TGCGCCAGCAGCCACCAGGGGGCGGGTGGGGCCAACGTCCTGACTTTC. Its protein is CASSHQGAGGANVLTF.